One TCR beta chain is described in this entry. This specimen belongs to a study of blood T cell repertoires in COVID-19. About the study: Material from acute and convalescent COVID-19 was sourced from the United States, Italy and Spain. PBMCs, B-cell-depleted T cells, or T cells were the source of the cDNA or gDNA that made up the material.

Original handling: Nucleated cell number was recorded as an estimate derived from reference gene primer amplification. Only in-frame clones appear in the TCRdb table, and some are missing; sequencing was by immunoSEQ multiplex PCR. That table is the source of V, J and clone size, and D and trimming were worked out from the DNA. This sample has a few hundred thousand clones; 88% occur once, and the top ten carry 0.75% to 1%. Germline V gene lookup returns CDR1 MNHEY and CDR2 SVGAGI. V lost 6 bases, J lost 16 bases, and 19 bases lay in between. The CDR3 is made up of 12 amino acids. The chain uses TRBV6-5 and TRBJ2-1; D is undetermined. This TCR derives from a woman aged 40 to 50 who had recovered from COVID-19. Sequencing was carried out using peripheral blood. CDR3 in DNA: TGTGCCAGCAGCCCCGTTCTGGCCGGCGGATTCTTC. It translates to CASSPVLAGGFF.